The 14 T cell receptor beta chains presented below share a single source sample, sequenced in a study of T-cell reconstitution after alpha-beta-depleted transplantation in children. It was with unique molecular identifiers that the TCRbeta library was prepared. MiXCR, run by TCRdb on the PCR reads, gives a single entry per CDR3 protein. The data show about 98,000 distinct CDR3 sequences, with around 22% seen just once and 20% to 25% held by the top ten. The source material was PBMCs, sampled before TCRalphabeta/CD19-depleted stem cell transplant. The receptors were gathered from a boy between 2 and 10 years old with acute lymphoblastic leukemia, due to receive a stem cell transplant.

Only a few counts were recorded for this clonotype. This chain's CDR3 is CASSRLVGGLYNEQFF. DNA of the CDR3: TGTGCCAGCAGCCGCTTGGTAGGGGGCTTGTACAATGAGCAGTTCTTC. The V gene is TRBV14, the J gene TRBJ2-1; 7 bases are shared with TRBD1. Trimming removed 4 bases from V and 4 bases from J; junction bases left unmatched: 10. Germline V gene data show CDR1 as SGHDN and CDR2 as FVKESK. The CDR3 has 16 residues.

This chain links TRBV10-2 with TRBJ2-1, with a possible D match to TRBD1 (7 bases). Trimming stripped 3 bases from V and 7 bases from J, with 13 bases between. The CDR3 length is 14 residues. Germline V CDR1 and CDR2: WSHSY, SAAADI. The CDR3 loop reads CASSDVTGRNEQFF. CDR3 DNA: TGCGCCAGCAGTGATGTGACAGGGAGGAATGAGCAGTTCTTC.

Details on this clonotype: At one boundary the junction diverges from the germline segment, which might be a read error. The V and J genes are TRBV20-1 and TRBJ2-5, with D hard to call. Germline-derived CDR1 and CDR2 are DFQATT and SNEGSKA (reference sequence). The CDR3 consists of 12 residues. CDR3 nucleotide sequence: TGCAGTGCTCTACGAGAACAAGACACCCAGTACTTC. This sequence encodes CSALREQDTQYF.

The CDR3 nucleotides are TGTGCCATCAGTGGTCGGGACAGCGCGGGGGGCAATGAGCAGTTCTTC. Its translation is CAISGRDSAGGNEQFF. V is TRBV10-3 and J is TRBJ2-1; a weak D match, TRBD2 (8 bases). V was pared by 4 bases and J by 6 bases, with 19 bases between. The length of the CDR3 is 16 residues. Germline loops: CDR1 ENHRY, CDR2 SYGVKD.

CDR3 sequence reads: CASSFGGRQGPTYEQYF. The CDR3 DNA reads as TGCGCCAGCAGCTTTGGTGGGAGACAGGGGCCGACCTACGAGCAGTACTTC. The genes are TRBV5-1 and TRBJ2-7, with 8 bases aligning to TRBD1. The CDR3 has 17 amino acids. The ends lost 2 bases at V and 2 bases at J; junction bases unmatched: 12. CDR1 and CDR2 from the germline V gene are SGHRS and YFSETQ.

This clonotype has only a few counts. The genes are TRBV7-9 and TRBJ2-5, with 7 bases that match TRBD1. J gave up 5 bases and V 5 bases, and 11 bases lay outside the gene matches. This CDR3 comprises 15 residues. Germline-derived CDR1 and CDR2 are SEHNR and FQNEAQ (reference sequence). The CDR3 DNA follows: TGTGCCAGCAGCCTCGGGACAGCAAAGCGGGAGACCCAGTACTTC. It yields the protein CASSLGTAKRETQYF.

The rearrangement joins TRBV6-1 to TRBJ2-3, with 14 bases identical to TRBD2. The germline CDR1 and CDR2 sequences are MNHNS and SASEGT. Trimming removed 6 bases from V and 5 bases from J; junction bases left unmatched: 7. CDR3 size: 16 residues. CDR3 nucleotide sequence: TGTGCCAGCAGCCGACTAGCGGGAGGGCCGGTAGATACGCAGTATTTT. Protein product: CASSRLAGGPVDTQYF.

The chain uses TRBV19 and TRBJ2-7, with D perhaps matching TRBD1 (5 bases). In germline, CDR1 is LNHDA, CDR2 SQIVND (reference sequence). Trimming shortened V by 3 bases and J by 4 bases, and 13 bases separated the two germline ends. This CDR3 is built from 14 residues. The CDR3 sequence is CASSMAGQWYEQYF. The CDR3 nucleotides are TGTGCCAGTAGTATGGCAGGACAATGGTACGAGCAGTACTTC.

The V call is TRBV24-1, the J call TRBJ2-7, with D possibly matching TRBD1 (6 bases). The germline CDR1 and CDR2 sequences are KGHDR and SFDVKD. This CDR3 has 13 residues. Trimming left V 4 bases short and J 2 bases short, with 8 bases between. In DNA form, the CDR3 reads TGTGCCACCAGTGAGGGGGCCGCCTACGAGCAGTACTTC. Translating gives CATSEGAAYEQYF.

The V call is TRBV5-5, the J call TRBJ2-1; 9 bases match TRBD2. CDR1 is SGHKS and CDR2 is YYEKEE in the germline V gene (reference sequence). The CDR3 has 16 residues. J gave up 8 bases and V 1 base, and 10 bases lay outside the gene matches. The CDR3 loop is CASSLRASGMSYEQFF. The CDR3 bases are TGTGCCAGCAGCTTGAGGGCTAGCGGGATGTCGTATGAGCAGTTCTTC.

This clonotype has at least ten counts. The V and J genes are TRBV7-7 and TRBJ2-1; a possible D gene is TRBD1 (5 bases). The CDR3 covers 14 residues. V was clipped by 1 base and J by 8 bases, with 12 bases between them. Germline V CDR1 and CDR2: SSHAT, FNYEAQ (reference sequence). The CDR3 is CASSLGLGVDEQFF. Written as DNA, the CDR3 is TGTGCCAGCAGCTTAGGGTTAGGGGTCGATGAGCAGTTCTTC.

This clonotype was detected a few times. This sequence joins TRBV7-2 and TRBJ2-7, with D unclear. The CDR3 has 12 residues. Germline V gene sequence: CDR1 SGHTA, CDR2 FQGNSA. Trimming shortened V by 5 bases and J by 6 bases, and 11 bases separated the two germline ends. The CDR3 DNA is TGTGCCAGCAGCCCTGGTAAAACCGAGCAGTACTTC. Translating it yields CASSPGKTEQYF.

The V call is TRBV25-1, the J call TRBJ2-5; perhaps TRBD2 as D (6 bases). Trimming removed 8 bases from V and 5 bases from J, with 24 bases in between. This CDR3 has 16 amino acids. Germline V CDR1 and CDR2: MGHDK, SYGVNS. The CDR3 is CASSKESGGARETQYF. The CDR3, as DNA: TGTGCCAGCTCCAAAGAAAGCGGAGGGGCACGGGAGACCCAGTACTTC.

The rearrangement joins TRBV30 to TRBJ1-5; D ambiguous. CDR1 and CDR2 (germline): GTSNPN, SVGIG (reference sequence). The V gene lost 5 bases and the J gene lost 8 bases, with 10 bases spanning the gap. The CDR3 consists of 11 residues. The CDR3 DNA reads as TGTGCCTGGGGTCCGAGGGAGCCCCAGCATTTT. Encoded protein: CAWGPREPQHF.